What follows describes a single T cell receptor (beta chain). Its antigen is not yet known. There are no base qualities to consult, and no much larger clone falls within one base. This entry belongs to a study of blood T cell repertoires in COVID-19 (dated by TCRdb to 2018 to 2021). Some background on the complete study: The collaborator samples originated in the United States, Italy and Spain and spanned the acute and convalescent phases of COVID-19. The prospective study material was composed of cDNA or gDNA derived from T cells, B-cell-depleted T cells, or PBMCs. Deeply sampled blood TCRbeta repertoires from subjects exposed to, actively infected with, or recovered from COVID-19 were included in the dataset. The repertoires were released in a freely available public database intended as a resource for research on the immune response to SARS-CoV-2. The samples were drawn from the first 160 participants of the ongoing ImmuneRACE study and from 1,254 subjects provided by 6 global collaborators. Nearly every sample came with metadata listing a de-identified subject ID, COVID-19 status, age in years and sex. Where available, HLA class I and class II types were obtained from metadata supplied by the sample provider rather than from assay-based typing.

TCRbeta CDR3 regions were amplified from genomic DNA by means of the immunoSEQ Assay, a bias-controlled multiplex PCR. In the authors' own workflow: Nucleated cell counts per sample were estimated from amplification of reference gene primers within the assay. To quantify the absolute abundance of each unique TCRbeta CDR3 rearrangement, sequence reads were collapsed and filtered. Productive Simpson clonality was computed per sample as the square root of Simpson's diversity index over productive rearrangements. Imported from immuneACCESS, the table was reduced by TCRdb to in-frame sequences with V and J called. These copies leave out some clones; in studies compared against another copy, an unresolved V gene accounts for under half, and the cause of the remainder is not known. V and J calls and clone size are those listed in that table; D and trimming were worked out from the DNA. A total of hundreds of thousands of clones appear in this sample, 90% of them only once. Around 2.5% of the sample belongs to the ten largest clones.

Participants in the prospective study were aged roughly 18 to 100 years, lived in about two dozen United States geographic areas, and enrolled through a virtual design. To assign participants to cohorts, the prospective study relied on clinical history that participants themselves reported in a screening survey and a study questionnaire. Recovered participants in ImmuneRACE Cohort 3 were defined as having two consecutive negative NP/OP PCR tests, clearance from a healthcare professional, or resolution of symptoms. In the prospective study, whole blood, serum and a nasopharyngeal or oropharyngeal swab were collected from each participant by mobile phlebotomists. Additional blood draws and questionnaires over an approximately two-month period could optionally be provided by prospective study participants. Before DNA extraction, blood samples from the prospective study were shipped at room temperature or frozen.

Looking up the germline V gene yields CDR1 MNHEY and CDR2 SVGAGI. The germline V and J ends show losses of 8 bases and 2 bases respectively, and no gene match explains 5 bases of the junction. CDR3 length: 13 amino acids, cysteine to phenylalanine. Here the CDR3 DNA is all that survives: 39 bases in frame from base 1. The investigation overall reported the following: The amount of clinical and demographic metadata varied by source and participant and was provided uncurated.

Sequencing was done on a sample of PBMCs or T cells enriched from blood (not recorded which). This clonotype was sampled from a man aged 55 to 70 who had recovered from COVID-19. Rearrangement joined TRBV6-5 to TRBJ2-5; 7 bases in the junction line up with TRBD1. The CDR3 region reads CASSWDSQETQYF. The sequence in DNA is TGTGCCAGCTCGTGGGACAGTCAAGAGACCCAGTACTTC.